The rows below give T cell receptor beta chains drawn from one sample of a study of human T cells and chemical hapten exposure. MiXCR, applied by TCRdb to the RACE reads, yields one record per CDR3 protein. The data show about 41,000 distinct CDR3 sequences, approximately 3.3% seen once. Sample: whole blood, taken in connection with sensitization to the hapten diphenylcyclopropenone (DPC). These receptors came from a man aged 40-49 years with alopecia areata. Some clones in this sample may be carry-over from other donors' samples. CDR3s include the opening cysteine and the closing phenylalanine or tryptophan. D genes are given only for firm matches. Some rows mark clone size as missing; the rest say once, few, many or name a class of expanded clone.

V gene	D gene	J gene	clone size	CDR3 DNA	CDR3 protein
TRBV10-3	-	TRBJ1-6	many	TGTGCCATCAGCAGCTCGAGCTCCTATAATTCACCCCTCCACTTT	CAISSSSSYNSPLHF
TRBV7-9	TRBD1	TRBJ2-7	many	TGTGCCAGCAGCGGACAGGGGACCTACGAGCAGTACTTC	CASSGQGTYEQYF
TRBV6-5	-	TRBJ2-7	many	TGTGCCAGCAGTTACTCGTCGGGGGACGATAGCTCCTACGAGCAGTACTTC	CASSYSSGDDSSYEQYF
TRBV7-9	-	TRBJ2-5	many	TGTGCCAGCAGCCAAAGGGAGACCCAGTACTTC	CASSQRETQYF
TRBV29-1	TRBD1	TRBJ1-1	many	TGCAGCGGGGGACAGGGGGCTGGGACTGAAGCTTTCTTT	CSGGQGAGTEAFF
TRBV30	-	TRBJ1-3	many	TGTGCCTGGAGTGAAGATGGGCCACCCGTTTCCATATATTTT	CAWSEDGPPVSIYF
TRBV12-3/TRBV12-4	TRBD1	TRBJ1-1	many	TGTGCCAGCAGTACCACCCTAGGGACAGGGGTAACTGAAGCTTTCTTT	CASSTTLGTGVTEAFF
TRBV20-1	TRBD1	TRBJ2-7	many	TGCAGTGCTAGTCAGGGGGCTCGAACCTACGAGCAGTACTTC	CSASQGARTYEQYF
TRBV28	-	TRBJ2-5	few	TGTGCCAGCAGATCCTCCATAGGGACCCAGTACTTC	CASRSSIGTQYF
TRBV27	-	TRBJ2-6	many	TGTGCCAGCAGTTTCGACAGCTCTGGGGCCAACGTCCTGACTTTC	CASSFDSSGANVLTF
TRBV6-5	-	TRBJ2-7	many	TGTGCCAGCAGGATCCGGGACTCTTCCTACGAGCAGTACTTC	CASRIRDSSYEQYF
TRBV28	-	TRBJ2-7	many	TGTGCCAGCAGTTCGGGGACCTACGAGCAGTACTTC	CASSSGTYEQYF
TRBV29-1	-	TRBJ2-3	many	TGCAGCGCCCTAGCTACAGGGAACCCAGATACGCAGTATTTT	CSALATGNPDTQYF
TRBV20-1	-	TRBJ2-3	few	TGCAGTGCCGCCCCCGGGGGTTGGGGCACAGATACGCAGTATTTT	CSAAPGGWGTDTQYF
TRBV11-2	-	TRBJ2-4	many	TGTGCCAGCAGCTTAGACGGGCTAGCCAAAAACATTCAGTACTTC	CASSLDGLAKNIQYF
TRBV5-1	-	TRBJ1-5	many	TGCGCCAGCAGCTTGGGATGGGGCACGTGGCCCCAGCATTTT	CASSLGWGTWPQHF
TRBV10-2	-	TRBJ1-5	many	TGCGCCAGCAGGAGGAGTGATAGCAATCAGCCCCAGCATTTT	CASRRSDSNQPQHF
TRBV7-2	-	TRBJ2-2	many	TGTGCCAGCAGCTCATCTAGTACCGGGGAGCTGTTTTTT	CASSSSSTGELFF
TRBV12-3/TRBV12-4	-	TRBJ1-2	many	TGTGCCAGCAGTTCCCCTTTTGATAACTATGGCTACACCTTC	CASSSPFDNYGYTF
TRBV5-1	-	TRBJ2-1	many	TGCGCCAGCAGCCGGTGGGCCGGAAATGAGCAGTTCTTC	CASSRWAGNEQFF
TRBV12-3/TRBV12-4	-	TRBJ1-5	many	TGTGCCAGCAGTTTAGGAAGGGTGGGCCAGCCCCAGCATTTT	CASSLGRVGQPQHF
TRBV6-2/TRBV6-3	TRBD2	TRBJ2-1	many	TGTGCCAGCAGTTACCGTTTAGGTAGCGGGAGCTCCTACAATGAGCAGTTCTTC	CASSYRLGSGSSYNEQFF
TRBV28	TRBD1	TRBJ1-4	many	TGTGCCAGCAGTTTTGGGACAGGGATTAATGAAAAACTGTTTTTT	CASSFGTGINEKLFF
TRBV7-9	-	TRBJ1-1	many	TGTGCCAGCAGCTCGGAAGGTGCCACTGAAGCTTTCTTT	CASSSEGATEAFF
TRBV7-9	TRBD2	TRBJ2-3	many	TGTGCCAGCAGCTCCCGGGTTCTTCAGCGGGGTTTAAGCACAGATACGCAGTATTTT	CASSSRVLQRGLSTDTQYF
TRBV3-1	TRBD1	TRBJ2-7	many	TGTGCCAGCAGCCAAAACCCTGGGACAGCCAACGAGCAGTACTTC	CASSQNPGTANEQYF
TRBV5-1	-	TRBJ2-3	many	TGCGCCAGCAGCTTGGAGGGACCCCCTAGCACAGATACGCAGTATTTT	CASSLEGPPSTDTQYF
TRBV29-1	TRBD2	TRBJ2-1	many	TGCAGCGGGGCGCCTAGCGGGAGTTATGGTGAGCAGTTCTTC	CSGAPSGSYGEQFF
TRBV6-1	-	TRBJ2-3	-	TGTGCCAGCAGTGAATTGCCAGGAGGGGATACGCAGTATTTT	CASSELPGGDTQYF
TRBV28	TRBD2	TRBJ2-5	many	TGTGCCAGCAGTTTATCCTCTAGCGGGCTACAAGAGACCCAGTACTTC	CASSLSSSGLQETQYF
TRBV9	TRBD1	TRBJ2-7	few	TGTGCCAGCAGCCAGGGGGCAGGTCTGTACGAGCAGTACTTC	CASSQGAGLYEQYF
TRBV28	TRBD1	TRBJ2-7	many	TGTGCTATTACAGGGGGCCAGAGCTCCTACGAGCAGTACTTC	CAITGGQSSYEQYF
TRBV5-1	TRBD1	TRBJ2-1	medium-sized	TGCGCCAGCAGCTGGGGACAGGGACCCTACAATGAGCAGTTCTTC	CASSWGQGPYNEQFF
TRBV20-1	-	TRBJ2-3	many	TGCAGTGCTAGCCGGGACTCACCTATACCCCGCACAGATACGCAGTATTTT	CSASRDSPIPRTDTQYF
TRBV7-9	-	TRBJ1-6	many	TGTGCCAGCAGCCAGAGGCCTGCTGGATCACCCCTCCACTTT	CASSQRPAGSPLHF
TRBV7-3	-	TRBJ2-2	many	TGTGCCAGCAGCTCCTTCGGACTAAACTCGAACACCGGGGAGCTGTTTTTT	CASSSFGLNSNTGELFF
TRBV28	TRBD1	TRBJ2-1	many	TGTGCCAGCAGTTACAGGGGTGTACTGAACAATGAGCAGTTCTTC	CASSYRGVLNNEQFF
TRBV7-8	TRBD1	TRBJ2-4	few	TGTGCCAGCAGCAACCCCGGGACAGCGGACAAAAACATTCAGTACTTC	CASSNPGTADKNIQYF
TRBV6-6	-	TRBJ1-1	few	TGTGCCAGCAGTGGGAGGAGATGGGACACTGAAGCTTTCTTT	CASSGRRWDTEAFF
TRBV28	TRBD1	TRBJ2-4	many	TGTGCCAGCAGTCCCCGGGGACAGGGGCGAAACATTCAGTACTTC	CASSPRGQGRNIQYF
TRBV11-2	TRBD2	TRBJ2-1	many	TGTGCCAGCAGCTTCCTAGCGGGGGGGGGGGGCTCCTACAATGAGCAGTTCTTC	CASSFLAGGGGSYNEQFF
TRBV5-4	-	TRBJ1-2	many	TGTGCCAGCAGCCCGGACAGACGGCAGGCCTATGGCTACACCTTC	CASSPDRRQAYGYTF
TRBV4-1	TRBD2	TRBJ2-7	-	TGCGCCAGCAGCCCCGGCAGGACTAGCGGGAGCAACGAGCAGTACTTC	CASSPGRTSGSNEQYF
TRBV6-5	-	TRBJ1-2	-	TGTGCCAGCAGCTCCCCATCCAGATTGTATGGCTACACCTTC	CASSSPSRLYGYTF
TRBV4-3	-	TRBJ2-3	many	TGCGCCAGCAGCCAAGGCGATCGGGAGCTGACAGATACGCAGTATTTT	CASSQGDRELTDTQYF
TRBV12-5	TRBD1	TRBJ1-6	-	TGTGCTAGTGGTTTCTACGGGACAGGGAGCAACTCACCCCTCCACTTT	CASGFYGTGSNSPLHF
TRBV4-2	TRBD2	TRBJ2-1	many	TGTGCCAGCAGCCAACTGACCGGGACTAGCGGCTACAATGAGCAGTTCTTC	CASSQLTGTSGYNEQFF
TRBV6-2/TRBV6-3	-	TRBJ2-7	few	TGTGCCAGCAGTTACCGACTAGCCTACGAGCAGTACTTC	CASSYRLAYEQYF
TRBV12-3/TRBV12-4	TRBD1	TRBJ1-1	many	TGTGCCAGCAGACCAACAGGGGGCTCTGAAGCTTTCTTT	CASRPTGGSEAFF
TRBV20-1	-	TRBJ2-1	many	TGCAGTGCCTACATACCCCCGGGATTTGAGCAGTTCTTC	CSAYIPPGFEQFF
TRBV2	TRBD2	TRBJ2-3	many	TGTGCCAGCAGCCAGACTAGCGGAAGCACAGATACGCAGTATTTT	CASSQTSGSTDTQYF